This is a list of T cell receptor beta chains from one sample in a study of T cells in Graves' hyperthyroidism and ophthalmopathy. Each CDR3 protein is one row after TCRdb ran MiXCR on the multiplex PCR reads. The sample contains a few hundred thousand distinct CDR3 sequences, roughly 15% of which appear only once. The material sequenced was blood. The receptors come from a woman between 35 and 50 years old with Graves' hyperthyroidism that later progressed to Graves' ophthalmopathy. Both conserved end residues are part of each CDR3. The D gene is left open where the match is weak. Only part of the rows carry a size: once, few, many, or a class if the clone is expanded.

>TRBV5-6|NA|TRBJ2-5|NA
CASSLPGETQYF
TGTGCCAGCAGCTTGCCGGGGGAGACCCAGTACTTC
>TRBV6-1|NA|TRBJ2-5|many
CASSSDFQETQYF
TGTGCCAGCAGTTCCGACTTCCAAGAGACCCAGTACTTC
>TRBV19|TRBD1|TRBJ2-2|many
CASSTPNRGLNTGELFF
TGTGCCAGTAGTACCCCAAACAGGGGTCTGAACACCGGGGAGCTGTTTTTT
>TRBV12-3/TRBV12-4|NA|TRBJ2-1|many
CASRSQALRDNEQFF
TGTGCCAGCAGATCACAGGCCCTGCGGGACAATGAGCAGTTCTTC
>TRBV24-1|NA|TRBJ2-7|many
CATSASAGFEQYF
TGTGCCACCAGTGCCTCGGCGGGATTCGAGCAGTACTTC
>TRBV2|TRBD2|TRBJ2-7|many
CASSAGTSGSYEQYF
TGTGCCAGCAGTGCCGGGACTAGCGGTTCCTACGAGCAGTACTTC
>TRBV5-6|NA|TRBJ1-1|few
CASSQNREAFF
TGTGCCAGCAGCCAAAACCGGGAGGCTTTCTTT
>TRBV28|TRBD2|TRBJ2-1|NA
CASSPHRPGTSGASYNEQFF
TGTGCCAGCAGTCCCCACCGCCCCGGGACTAGCGGGGCCTCCTACAATGAGCAGTTCTTC
>TRBV27|TRBD1|TRBJ1-1|many
CASRLRDRDRGLDTEAFF
TGTGCCAGCAGACTCCGGGACCGGGACAGGGGGCTTGACACTGAAGCTTTCTTT
>TRBV3-1|TRBD1|TRBJ2-1|NA
CASSRGQGDYNEQFF
TGTGCCAGCAGCCGGGGACAGGGGGACTACAATGAGCAGTTCTTC
>TRBV28|TRBD1|TRBJ2-7|many
CASSLDGQGYEQYF
TGTGCCAGCAGTTTAGACGGACAGGGCTACGAGCAGTACTTC
>TRBV27|TRBD1|TRBJ2-7|few
CASSYGTGFYEQYF
TGTGCCAGCAGTTACGGGACAGGGTTTTACGAGCAGTACTTC
>TRBV11-2|TRBD2|TRBJ2-7|many
CASRPGFRSGRKGYEQYF
TGTGCCAGCCGACCAGGATTTAGGAGCGGGAGGAAAGGCTACGAGCAGTACTTC
>TRBV5-1|NA|TRBJ1-1|many
CASRGGQDTEAFF
TGCGCCAGCAGGGGGGGGCAGGACACTGAAGCTTTCTTT
>TRBV28|NA|TRBJ2-2|many
CASSLPAGNTGELFF
TGTGCCAGCAGTTTACCGGCGGGGAACACCGGGGAGCTGTTTTTT
>TRBV9|NA|TRBJ1-1|many
CASSVARVNTEAFF
TGTGCCAGCAGCGTAGCTCGTGTGAACACTGAAGCTTTCTTT
>TRBV28|NA|TRBJ1-1|many
CASTLFPGIRAFF
TGTGCCAGCACCCTATTCCCGGGCATTCGAGCTTTCTTT
>TRBV18|TRBD1|TRBJ1-4|many
CASSSFRTGDEKLFF
TGTGCCAGCTCATCCTTCCGGACAGGGGATGAAAAACTGTTTTTT
>TRBV20-1|TRBD2|TRBJ2-7|many
CSAQNNLAGPYEQYF
TGCAGTGCCCAAAATAACCTAGCGGGGCCCTACGAGCAGTACTTC
>TRBV27|NA|TRBJ2-7|many
CASSSPLRGAYEQYF
TGTGCCAGCAGTTCCCCCCTTAGGGGGGCCTACGAGCAGTACTTC
>TRBV12-3/TRBV12-4|NA|TRBJ2-3|NA
CARTRAGRTDTQYF
TGTGCCAGAACCAGGGCAGGACGAACAGATACGCAGTATTTT
>TRBV4-1|NA|TRBJ2-7|NA
CASSQRNEDEQYF
TGCGCCAGCAGCCAAAGAAATGAGGACGAGCAGTACTTC
>TRBV6-1|NA|TRBJ2-6|NA
CASKVSGANVLTF
TGTGCCAGCAAGGTCTCTGGGGCCAACGTCCTGACTTTC
>TRBV6-1|TRBD1|TRBJ2-3|many
CASSGPTGIMLLDTQYF
TGTGCCAGCAGTGGCCCGACAGGGATCATGCTATTGGATACGCAGTATTTT
>TRBV4-1|NA|TRBJ1-6|few
CASSPEVGYNSPLHF
TGCGCCAGCAGCCCCGAGGTCGGGTATAATTCACCCCTCCACTTT
>TRBV27|TRBD1|TRBJ2-4|many
CASSYKGATVGKNIQYF
TGTGCCAGCAGTTACAAGGGGGCCACCGTCGGCAAAAACATTCAGTACTTC
>TRBV27|NA|TRBJ2-7|many
CASSRRVAGPLHEQYF
TGTGCCAGCAGCCGAAGAGTGGCAGGGCCCCTCCACGAGCAGTACTTC
>TRBV7-8|TRBD1|TRBJ2-3|few
CASSSPGQGSDTQYF
TGTGCCAGCAGCTCGCCGGGACAGGGGTCAGATACGCAGTATTTT
>TRBV4-1|TRBD1|TRBJ1-1|NA
CASSPWPGTETRGAFF
TGCGCCAGCAGCCCATGGCCGGGGACAGAAACCCGAGGAGCTTTCTTT
>TRBV12-3/TRBV12-4|TRBD1|TRBJ1-2|NA
CASSPGGSTGNTYGYTF
TGTGCCAGCAGTCCGGGAGGCTCGACAGGGAATACCTATGGCTACACCTTC
>TRBV20-1|NA|TRBJ1-2|few
CSARGGGYTF
TGCAGTGCTAGAGGGGGCGGCTACACCTTC
>TRBV12-3/TRBV12-4|NA|TRBJ1-1|few
CASSLHLQVRNTEAFF
TGTGCCAGCAGTTTACACCTCCAGGTGAGGAACACTGAAGCTTTCTTT
>TRBV5-8|NA|TRBJ2-1|many
CASSLGTSNSYNEQFF
TGTGCCAGCAGCTTGGGTACTTCGAATTCCTACAATGAGCAGTTCTTC
>TRBV7-9|TRBD2|TRBJ2-3|many
CASSLWPSGSHTQYF
TGTGCCAGCAGCTTATGGCCTAGCGGGAGTCATACGCAGTATTTT